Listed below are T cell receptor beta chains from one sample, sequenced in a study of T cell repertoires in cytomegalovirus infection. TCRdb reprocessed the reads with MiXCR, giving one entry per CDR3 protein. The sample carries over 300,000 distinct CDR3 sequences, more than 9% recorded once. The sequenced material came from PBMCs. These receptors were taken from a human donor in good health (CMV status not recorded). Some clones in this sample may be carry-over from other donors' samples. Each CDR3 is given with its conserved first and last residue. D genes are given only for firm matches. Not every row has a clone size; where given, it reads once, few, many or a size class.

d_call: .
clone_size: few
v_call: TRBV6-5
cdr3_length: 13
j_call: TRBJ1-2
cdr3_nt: TGTGCCAGCAGTTACTCTCGGGATTATGGCTACACCTTC
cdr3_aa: CASSYSRDYGYTF

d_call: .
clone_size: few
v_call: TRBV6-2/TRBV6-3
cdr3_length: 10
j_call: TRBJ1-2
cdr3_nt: TGTGCCAGCGGTCAGGTCGGCTACACCTTC
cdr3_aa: CASGQVGYTF

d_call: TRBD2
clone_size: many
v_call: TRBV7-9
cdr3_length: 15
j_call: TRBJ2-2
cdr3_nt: TGTGCCAGCAGCCACCACGGGGGGGTTGACGGGGAGCTGTTTTTT
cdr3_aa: CASSHHGGVDGELFF

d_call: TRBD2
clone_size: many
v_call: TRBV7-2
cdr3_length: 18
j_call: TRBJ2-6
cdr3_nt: TGTGCCAGCAGCCCTAGCGTGGCGGGGGGGCCCGGGGCCAACGTCCTGACTTTC
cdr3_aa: CASSPSVAGGPGANVLTF

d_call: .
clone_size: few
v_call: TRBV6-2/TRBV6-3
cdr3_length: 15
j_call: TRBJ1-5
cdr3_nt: TGTGCCAGCAGTCTCCCGGGGGGGGCAGGTCAGCCCCAGCATTTT
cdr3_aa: CASSLPGGAGQPQHF

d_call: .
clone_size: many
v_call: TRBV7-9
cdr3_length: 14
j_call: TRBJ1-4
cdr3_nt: TGTGCCAGCAGCTTGTTAGTAGAAAATGAAAAACTGTTTTTT
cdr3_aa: CASSLLVENEKLFF

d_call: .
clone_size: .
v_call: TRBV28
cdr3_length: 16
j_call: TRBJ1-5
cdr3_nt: TGTGCCAGCAGTCCAGATGCAGGCGGGAGCAATCAGCCCCAGCATTTT
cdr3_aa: CASSPDAGGSNQPQHF

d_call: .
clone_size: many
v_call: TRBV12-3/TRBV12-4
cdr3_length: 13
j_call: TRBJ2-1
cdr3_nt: TGTGCCAGCAGTTCCAGTTCCTACAATGAGCAGTTCTTC
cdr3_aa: CASSSSSYNEQFF

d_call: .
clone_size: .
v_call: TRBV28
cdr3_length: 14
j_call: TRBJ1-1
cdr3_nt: TGTGCCAGCAGTTTGGTGACAAAGAACACTGAAGCTTGCTTT
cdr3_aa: CASSLVTKNTEACF

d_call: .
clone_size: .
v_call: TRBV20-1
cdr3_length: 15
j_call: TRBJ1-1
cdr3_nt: TGCAGTGCTAGTCCCCCGGATGGCTGGAGGGATGAAGCTTTCTTT
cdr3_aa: CSASPPDGWRDEAFF